The 25 T cell receptor beta chains below come from one sample, sequenced in a study of molecular identifiers for immune sequencing clone quantification. TCRdb analysed the PCR reads with MiXCR anew, one entry per CDR3 protein. The data show around 470,000 distinct CDR3 sequences, around 23% seen once. Sequencing was done on a sample of naive CD8+ T cells from blood, with Jurkat cell RNA spiked in. Regarding subset: FACS-sorted CD8+CD4-CCR7+CD45RA+ naive T cells. The receptors originated from a human donor in good health. Some libraries in this study had Jurkat cell RNA spiked in.

This clonotype came up a few times. The chain recombines TRBV9 with TRBJ2-2; 15 bases are a match to TRBD2. CDR3 length: 18 residues. Germline values: CDR1 SGDLS, CDR2 YYNGEE. With V trimmed by 4 bases and J by 5 bases, 9 bases remained unmatched. The DNA of the CDR3 is TGTGCCAGCAGCCCAACCGGACTAGCGGGAGGGCCTACCGGGGAGCTGTTTTTT. This gives the protein CASSPTGLAGGPTGELFF.

The V call is TRBV6-1, the J call TRBJ2-7, with D tentatively TRBD1 (5 bases). The CDR3 totals 13 residues. Germline V gives CDR1 MNHNS, CDR2 SASEGT. With 3 bases removed from V and 4 bases from J, the gap between germline ends came to 10 bases. DNA of the CDR3: TGTGCCAGCAGTGACGCAGGGTGGTACGAGCAGTACTTC. Amino acids: CASSDAGWYEQYF.

The chain recombines TRBV11-2 with TRBJ1-1; D possibly corresponds to TRBD1 (5 bases). V shed 5 bases and J shed 0 bases, with 19 bases lying between them. CDR3 length equals 17 residues. Germline V gene lookup returns CDR1 SGHAT and CDR2 FQNNGV. The chain's CDR3 is CASSVSGAQSLNTEAFF. The CDR3 DNA reads as TGTGCCAGCAGCGTATCCGGGGCGCAAAGCCTGAACACTGAAGCTTTCTTT.

The V gene is TRBV2, the J gene TRBJ2-4; 10 nucleotides align to TRBD1. This CDR3 contains 13 residues. The V gene's germline CDR1 is SNHLY and CDR2 FYNNEI. J gave up 7 bases and V 6 bases, and 3 bases lay outside the gene matches. The CDR3 sequence: CASRGTGENIQYF. Written as DNA, the CDR3 is TGTGCCAGCAGAGGGACAGGGGAGAACATTCAGTACTTC. Drawing the rest from reference TRBV2 and TRBJ2-4, the complete variable domain is EPEVTQTPSHQVTQMGQEVILRCVPISNHLYFYWYRQILGQKVEFLVSFYNNEISEKSEIFDDQFSVERPDGSNFTLKIRSTKLEDSAMYFCASRGTGENIQYFGAGTRLSVL.

This rearrangement joins TRBV4-3 to TRBJ2-1; 7 bases align to TRBD2. This CDR3 has 19 amino acids. Germline-derived CDR1 and CDR2 are LGHNA and YSLEER. Trimming removed 1 base from V and 2 bases from J; junction bases left unmatched: 14. The CDR3: CASSQVGSTGTTAYNEQFF. The CDR3 DNA follows: TGCGCCAGCAGCCAAGTGGGGTCTACCGGGACTACCGCCTACAATGAGCAGTTCTTC.

This clonotype showed up just a few times. V is TRBV27 and J is TRBJ2-7; 9 bases agree with TRBD1. The J segment lost 5 bases and the V segment lost 5 bases, leaving 7 bases of the junction unmatched. The germline V gene encodes CDR1 MNHEY and CDR2 SMNVEV (reference sequence). CDR3 size: 14 residues. Here the CDR3 DNA reads TGTGCCAGCAGTAAAGGACAGGGGTATAACGAGCAGTACTTC. It specifies CASSKGQGYNEQYF.

This clonotype was observed a few times. The chain recombines TRBV29-1 with TRBJ1-2; the D gene is possibly TRBD1 (5 bases). The CDR3 covers 13 residues. V lost 3 bases and J 4 bases, leaving 12 bases between the germline ends. The germline V gene has CDR1 SQVTM and CDR2 ANQGSEA. The CDR3 nucleotides read TGCAGCGTTGACTCCGGGGGGGGCTATGGCTACACCTTC. Residues: CSVDSGGGYGYTF.

CDR3 DNA sequence: TGCGCCAGCAGCCAAGACGACACTAGGGACTCCTACGAGCAGTACTTC. Translation gives CASSQDDTRDSYEQYF. The chain combines TRBV4-3 with TRBJ2-7, with D maybe TRBD2 (5 bases). Between the trimmed V and J ends, which lost 0 bases and 0 bases, there was a span of 12 bases. The CDR3 contains 16 residues. CDR1 is LGHNA and CDR2 is YSLEER in the germline V gene.

Note on this clonotype: One end of the junction fails to match germline, which may point to a read error. The chain recombines TRBV4-3 with TRBJ1-3, with a tentative D call TRBD1 (5 bases). The CDR3 runs to 16 residues. Germline V gene sequence: CDR1 LGHNA, CDR2 YSLEER. For the CDR3, the DNA is TGCGCCAGCAGTCTAGCCAGGGACGGTTCTGGAAGCACCATACATTTT. Its protein is CASSLARDGSGSTIHF.

The genes are TRBV3-1 and TRBJ2-2, with 11 bases that match TRBD2. V lost 8 bases and J lost 0; bases outside the gene matches: 11. Germline V gene sequence: CDR1 LGHDT, CDR2 YNNKEL (reference sequence). CDR3 size: 18 residues. CDR3 loop: CASGPGTSGPPNTGELFF. Written as DNA, the CDR3 is TGTGCCAGCGGCCCGGGGACTAGCGGCCCCCCGAACACCGGGGAGCTGTTTTTT.

Remarks on this clonotype: A much larger clone lies one base from this, so it may be a read error. This sequence joins TRBV27 and TRBJ2-3, with 8 bases identical to TRBD2. Germline V gives CDR1 MNHEY, CDR2 SMNVEV (reference sequence). CDR3 length: 15 residues. After removal of 6 bases from V and 4 bases from J, the junction contained 9 bases not matched to a gene. The CDR3 loop reads CASRLGLAVADTQYF. CDR3 DNA: TGTGCCAGCAGACTCGGACTAGCTGTCGCAGATACGCAGTATTTT.

In regard to this clonotype: This clone may be a read error of a much larger clone one base away. The gene calls are TRBV11-2 and TRBJ2-5; 11 nucleotides agree with TRBD2. The V and J ends lost 1 base and 4 bases, in that order; junction bases with no gene match: 5. CDR1 and CDR2 from the germline V gene are SGHAT and FQNNGV. The CDR3 runs to 16 residues. CDR3 region: CASSLGLAGKRETQYF. CDR3 coding DNA: TGTGCCAGCAGCTTAGGACTAGCGGGGAAACGAGAGACCCAGTACTTC.

This clonotype was detected ten times or more. The CDR3 coding sequence is TGTGCCAGCAGCTTCTTTGTGTCCGGCGCAGATACGCAGTATTTT. As protein: CASSFFVSGADTQYF. The chain joins TRBV5-4 to TRBJ2-3; D ambiguous. Germline loops: CDR1 SGHNT, CDR2 YYREEE (reference sequence). V shed 2 bases and J shed 4 bases, with 14 bases lying between them. This CDR3 has 15 amino acids.

This clonotype has only a few counts. The chain uses TRBV28 and TRBJ2-7, with unresolved D. Germline V gives CDR1 MDHEN, CDR2 SYDVKM. V was shortened by 5 bases and J by 2 bases, with 13 bases between the two germline ends. The CDR3 length is 14 residues. CDR3 in amino acids: CASSQLALTYEQYF. The CDR3 coding sequence is TGTGCCAGCAGTCAGTTAGCCCTTACCTACGAGCAGTACTTC.

The chain is built from TRBV7-9 and TRBJ2-7; 8 bases match TRBD1. The CDR3 length is 13 residues. Trimming at V came to 5 bases and at J to 5 bases, leaving 5 bases not matched to a gene. CDR1 SEHNR and CDR2 FQNEAQ come from the germline V gene (reference sequence). CDR3 region: CASSPTGVNEQYF. Here the CDR3 DNA reads TGTGCCAGCAGCCCGACAGGGGTTAACGAGCAGTACTTC.

This clonotype was detected only a few times. V usage is TRBV29-1 and J usage is TRBJ2-1; 10 bases match TRBD1. Germline V lookup: CDR1 SQVTM, CDR2 ANQGSEA. CDR3 size: 14 residues. J lost 8 bases, V lost 6 bases, and 10 bases had no gene match. CDR3: CSVESGDRGHEQFF. Written as DNA, the CDR3 is TGCAGCGTCGAGTCAGGGGACAGGGGACATGAGCAGTTCTTC.

The chain has TRBV30 and TRBJ2-2; D is ambiguous. Trimming left V 5 bases short and J 6 bases short, with 10 bases between. The germline CDR1 and CDR2 sequences are GTSNPN and SVGIG (reference sequence). This CDR3 is built from 12 residues. The CDR3 sequence is CAWPPAAGELFF. CDR3 sequence (DNA): TGTGCCTGGCCACCCGCGGCCGGGGAGCTGTTTTTT.

This clonotype is a singleton in its sample. A much larger clone is a single base away; this may be a read error. The CDR3 DNA follows: TGTGCCAGCAGCAGCAGAATCGGGAATCAGCCCCAGCATTTT. It codes for CASSSRIGNQPQHF. This chain joins TRBV6-2 or TRBV6-3 and TRBJ1-5, with D unresolved. The CDR3 consists of 14 residues. The V gene's germline CDR1 is MNHEY and CDR2 SVGEGT. V dropped 6 bases and J dropped 4 bases, with 13 bases sitting between them.

This chain joins TRBV7-9 and TRBJ1-3, with D perhaps TRBD1 (5 bases). V was cut by 5 bases and J by 3 bases, with 17 bases left in between. Germline V gene lookup returns CDR1 SEHNR and CDR2 FQNEAQ (reference sequence). CDR3 length equals 16 residues. CDR3 bases: TGTGCCAGCAGCCCCCGACAGACGGTGGGTGGAAACACCATATATTTT. This translates into CASSPRQTVGGNTIYF.

The CDR3 protein is CASSLGTGGVGELFF. DNA for the CDR3: TGCGCCAGCAGCCTCGGGACAGGGGGCGTCGGGGAGCTGTTTTTT. The genes are TRBV4-3 and TRBJ2-2; 12 bases are shared with TRBD1. Losses at the gene ends were 4 bases for V and 7 bases for J; bases not matched to a gene: 4. Germline-derived CDR1 and CDR2 are LGHNA and YSLEER. This CDR3 is built from 15 residues.

This clonotype was counted a few times. The rearrangement joins TRBV27 to TRBJ2-7, with 8 bases identical to TRBD2. CDR3 length: 13 amino acids. J gave up 3 bases and V 2 bases, and 0 bases lay outside the gene matches. Germline V gene sequence: CDR1 MNHEY, CDR2 SMNVEV (reference sequence). The CDR3, as DNA: TGTGCCAGCAGTTTACTAGCGGGCTACGAGCAGTACTTC. Protein: CASSLLAGYEQYF.

The chain combines TRBV11-2 with TRBJ2-7, with 9 positions matching TRBD1. CDR3 length equals 16 residues. The ends lost 4 bases at V and 2 bases at J; junction bases unmatched: 9. CDR1 is SGHAT and CDR2 is FQNNGV in the germline V gene. CDR3 region: CASSSYPRDRAYEQYF. The CDR3 nucleotides are TGTGCCAGCAGCTCCTACCCCCGGGACAGGGCCTACGAGCAGTACTTC.

This clonotype was seen only a few times. This chain connects TRBV28 to TRBJ2-5; 14 nucleotides align to TRBD2. The CDR3 extends over 18 amino acids. Germline values: CDR1 MDHEN, CDR2 SYDVKM. Germline trimming cut 3 bases from V and 7 bases from J; bases unmatched to any gene: 13. This chain's CDR3 is CASSFGGGLAGERTTQYF. The CDR3, as DNA: TGTGCCAGCAGTTTCGGCGGGGGACTAGCGGGGGAGAGGACGACCCAGTACTTC.

V gene TRBV7-9 combines with J gene TRBJ1-2, with TRBD1 identical over 7 bases. Germline values: CDR1 SEHNR, CDR2 FQNEAQ (reference sequence). Trimming removed 2 bases from V and 1 base from J; junction bases left unmatched: 4. The CDR3 totals 15 residues. CDR3 loop: CASSLLGQFNYGYTF. The CDR3 nucleotides read TGTGCCAGCAGCTTACTGGGACAGTTTAACTATGGCTACACCTTC.

This clonotype was found a few times. The chain uses TRBV20-1 and TRBJ2-2, with no clear D. Deletions cut 6 bases from V and 5 bases from J, with 13 bases between. Germline V gene data show CDR1 as DFQATT and CDR2 as SNEGSKA (reference sequence). The CDR3 is 13 residues long. The CDR3 region has the DNA TGCAGTGCGCCGTCGGAGCTTACCGGGGAGCTGTTTTTT. It is translated as CSAPSELTGELFF.